These 10 T cell receptor beta chains share one sample of origin, sequenced in a study of cytomegalovirus exposure and HLA in healthy donors. Amplification used 60 Vbeta primers and 13 Jbeta primers. Generated by immunoSEQ multiplex PCR, the TCRdb table keeps only in-frame clones and is missing some. The sample contains 60,000 to 75,000 clones, around 76% of which appear only once. Sequenced sample: PBMCs. These receptors were collected from a young woman in good health and CMV-seropositive.

The chain joins TRBV4-2 to TRBJ1-2; 8 bases are shared with TRBD1. The CDR3 extends over 17 amino acids. Germline CDR1 and CDR2: LGHNA and YNFKEQ. V was pared by 0 bases and J by 0 bases, with 6 bases of the junction left unmatched. The CDR3 bases are TGTGCCAGCAGCCAAGACCGGACAGGGAAAGCTAACTATGGCTACACCTTC. It is translated as CASSQDRTGKANYGYTF.

CDR3 sequence (DNA): TGTGCCAGCAACTTCGCCAGCGGGAGCATCTACAATGAGCAGTTCTTC. This codes for CASNFASGSIYNEQFF. The rearrangement links TRBV5-5 to TRBJ2-1; TRBD2 matches 8 bases. The CDR3 consists of 16 residues. The V and J ends lost 6 bases and 3 bases, in that order; junction bases with no gene match: 11. Germline V lookup: CDR1 SGHKS, CDR2 YYEKEE (reference sequence).

The chain joins TRBV5-4 to TRBJ1-1; the match to TRBD1 covers 9 bases. V was pared by 3 bases and J by 5 bases, with 8 bases of the junction left unmatched. The CDR3 totals 15 residues. Per germline, CDR1 SGHNT and CDR2 YYREEE (reference sequence). CDR3 DNA sequence: TGTGCCAGCAGCTGGGATGAGACAGGGGGTACTGAAGCTTTCTTT. Protein: CASSWDETGGTEAFF.

V usage is TRBV6-5 and J usage is TRBJ2-1; possibly TRBD2 for D (6 bases). The length of the CDR3 is 14 residues. Germline V lookup: CDR1 MNHEY, CDR2 SVGAGI. V lost 6 bases, J lost 10 bases, and 19 bases lay in between. CDR3 protein: CASRQPTGAREQFF. The CDR3, as DNA: TGTGCCAGCAGACAACCTACGGGAGCCAGGGAGCAGTTCTTC.

In its sample, this clone was seen once. This chain uses TRBV6-5 with TRBJ1-5; D call uncertain. The germline V and J ends were trimmed by 8 bases and 5 bases, with 16 bases remaining between them. The CDR3 has 14 amino acids. CDR1 MNHEY and CDR2 SVGAGI come from the germline V gene. The CDR3 sequence: CASSSGRVDQPQHF. CDR3 coding DNA: TGTGCCAGCTCGTCGGGGAGGGTGGATCAGCCCCAGCATTTT.

In its sample, this clone was seen once. The CDR3 protein is CAWSGGDTSGYTF. CDR3 sequence (DNA): TGTGCCTGGAGTGGGGGAGACACTAGCGGCTACACCTTC. J is TRBJ1-2 and V is TRBV30; D call uncertain. This CDR3 region has 13 residues. Per germline, CDR1 GTSNPN and CDR2 SVGIG (reference sequence). V was trimmed by 1 base and J by 8 bases, leaving 14 bases between them.

J is TRBJ1-4 and V is TRBV28; 9 bases match TRBD1. The germline CDR1 and CDR2 sequences are MDHEN and SYDVKM. The CDR3 extends over 18 amino acids. V shed 2 bases and J 7 bases; nucleotides not matched to a gene: 14. The CDR3 loop reads CASSLPGTGIRIAEKLFF. The CDR3 bases are TGTGCCAGCAGTTTACCCGGGACAGGGATCCGAATAGCTGAAAAACTGTTTTTT.

The chain is built from TRBV9 and TRBJ2-7; TRBD2 is a possible D gene (7 bases). Trimming left V 0 bases short and J 5 bases short, with 27 bases between. The CDR3 consists of 19 residues. CDR1 is SGDLS, CDR2 YYNGEE, per germline. In DNA, the CDR3 is TGTGCCAGCAGCGTAGATATAAAAGGTGGACAGCGGGGATGCCACGAGCAGTACTTC. Protein sequence: CASSVDIKGGQRGCHEQYF.

The rearrangement uses TRBV5-1 and TRBJ1-2; D is uncertain. Trimming pared 1 base from V and 6 bases from J, leaving 16 bases between. The germline V gene encodes CDR1 SGHRS and CDR2 YFSETQ. This CDR3 has 15 amino acids. CDR3 residues: CASSLSFSWADGYTF. In DNA, the CDR3 is TGCGCCAGCAGCTTGTCTTTCTCATGGGCAGATGGCTACACCTTC. Using reference TRBV5-1 and TRBJ1-2 for the parts outside the CDR3, the full variable domain is KAGVTQTPRYLIKTRGQQVTLSCSPISGHRSVSWYQQTPGQGLQFLFEYFSETQRNKGNFPGRFSGRQFSNSRSEMNVSTLELGDSALYLCASSLSFSWADGYTFGSGTRLTVV.

This clone was seen a single time. The gene calls are TRBV7-6 and TRBJ2-5; 10 bases are shared with TRBD1. The CDR3 loop spans 16 amino acids. V dropped 2 bases and J dropped 5; count of bases not matched to a gene: 8. The germline CDR1 and CDR2 sequences are SGHVS and FNYEAQ. CDR3 DNA sequence: TGTGCCAGCAGCTTAACCGGGACAGGGGTTTCGGAGACCCAGTACTTC. This sequence encodes CASSLTGTGVSETQYF.